The rows below give T cell receptor beta chains drawn from one sample of a study of lymphopenia after photon versus proton radiotherapy. TCRdb's table, derived via immunoSEQ multiplex PCR, lists solely in-frame clones and lacks some. Of around 25,000 clones listed, about 88% are singletons. The material sequenced was peripheral blood, taken from a patient treated with photon-based radiotherapy. These receptors came from a woman between 50 and 59 years old with cholangiocarcinoma. The CDR3 runs from the conserved cysteine through the conserved F or W. D genes are given only for firm matches. A row's size may be missing; if present it is once, few, many or a size class.

V gene,D gene,J gene,clone size,CDR3 DNA,CDR3 protein
TRBV11-2,-,TRBJ1-3,-,TGTGCCAGCAGCTCTACGGTGTGGGCGGGAAACACCATATATTTT,CASSSTVWAGNTIYF
TRBV10-3,-,TRBJ1-4,-,TGTGCCACCCAGCAGGGGACGGGAACAACTAATGAAAAACTGTTTTTT,CATQQGTGTTNEKLFF
TRBV5-1,TRBD1,TRBJ1-2,-,TGCGCCAGCAGCTGGAGCACAGGGGTTTCTGGCTACACCTTC,CASSWSTGVSGYTF
TRBV6-4,TRBD1,TRBJ2-1,-,TGTGCCAGCAAGCCCTCCGGGACAGCCTCCTACAATGAGCAGTTCTTC,CASKPSGTASYNEQFF
TRBV14,-,TRBJ1-2,-,TGTGCCAGCAGCCAAACCTTGGGCGGCTATGGCTACACCTTC,CASSQTLGGYGYTF
TRBV5-4,-,TRBJ2-7,-,TGTGCCAGCAGCTGGGGGACGGATAGGAACGAGCAGTACTTC,CASSWGTDRNEQYF
TRBV29-1,-,TRBJ1-1,-,TGCAGCGTGCCGCCCCGCCCGAACACTGAAGCTTTCTTT,CSVPPRPNTEAFF
TRBV11-2,-,TRBJ2-3,-,TGTGCCAGCCGCCCACCGGGGCTAGCAGATACGCAGTATTTT,CASRPPGLADTQYF
TRBV6-5,TRBD2,TRBJ2-3,-,TGTGCCAGCAGTTTGGCGGGGGGGCCAGATACGCAGTATTTT,CASSLAGGPDTQYF
TRBV30,-,TRBJ2-5,-,TGTGCCTGGATGCGGCCAGGGAAGAGGCTCATCGAGACCCAGTACTTC,CAWMRPGKRLIETQYF
TRBV2,-,TRBJ2-3,-,TGTGCCAGCAGTGCCCCCTCTTGGGGGCAGCGCACAGATACGCAGTATTTT,CASSAPSWGQRTDTQYF
TRBV5-5,-,TRBJ1-1,-,TGTGCCAGCAGCTTGGACAACTGGGGGGCTTTCTTT,CASSLDNWGAFF
TRBV4-3,-,TRBJ2-7,-,TGCGCCAGCAGCCAGGACAGCCACGAGCAGTACTTC,CASSQDSHEQYF
TRBV19,-,TRBJ1-1,-,TGTGCCAGTAGTATTCCGGGGTCACTGTACTCTGAAGCTTTCTTT,CASSIPGSLYSEAFF
TRBV7-8,-,TRBJ1-4,-,TGTGCCAGCACCTTCCTTGGGGCAACTAATGAAAAACTGTTTTTT,CASTFLGATNEKLFF
TRBV6-1,TRBD1,TRBJ1-2,-,TGTGCCAGCAGAACTATTAAAGGACAGGGTTATGGCTACACCTTC,CASRTIKGQGYGYTF
TRBV27,-,TRBJ1-1,-,TGTGCCAGCAGTTTGGGGGCTCTGAACACTGAAGCTTTCTTT,CASSLGALNTEAFF
TRBV6-6,-,TRBJ1-1,-,TGTGCCAGCAGTTATCTGGAGAACACTGAAGCTTTCTTT,CASSYLENTEAFF
TRBV19,-,TRBJ1-2,-,TGTGCCAGTGAAGGACGGGCTTATGGCTACACCTTC,CASEGRAYGYTF
TRBV21-1,-,TRBJ1-2,-,TGTGCCACCATGGGAAAACAGGGGGAGCTCGACTATGGCTACACCTTC,CATMGKQGELDYGYTF
TRBV9,-,TRBJ1-1,-,TGTGCCAGCAGCGTAGGAAGGGATACGAACACTGAAGCTTTCTTT,CASSVGRDTNTEAFF
TRBV10-1,TRBD1,TRBJ2-7,-,TGCGCCAGCAGTGAACGGACAGGGACCTACGAGCAGTACTTC,CASSERTGTYEQYF
TRBV7-9,-,TRBJ2-3,-,TGTGCCAGCAGCTTAATGGGCACAGATACGCAGTATTTT,CASSLMGTDTQYF
TRBV29-1,-,TRBJ1-2,-,TGCAGCGTTGAAGATTGGGGCTACACCTTC,CSVEDWGYTF
TRBV5-6,-,TRBJ1-1,-,TGTGCCAGCAGCTTGTCCGGTATGAACACTGAAGCTTTCTTT,CASSLSGMNTEAFF
TRBV27,-,TRBJ1-5,-,TGTGCCAGCAGTTTGACGCCCTTCAATCAGCCCCAGCATTTT,CASSLTPFNQPQHF
TRBV7-7,-,TRBJ2-2,-,TGTGCTAGCAGCCCTTCGGGACTGCACACCGGGGAGCTGTTTTTT,CASSPSGLHTGELFF
TRBV6-1,-,TRBJ1-5,-,TGTGCCAGCCCACCTGACAACCGAAATCAGCCCCAGCATTTT,CASPPDNRNQPQHF
TRBV19,-,TRBJ1-4,-,TGTGCCAGTAGTATATCGACCCAAAAACTGTTTTTT,CASSISTQKLFF
TRBV29-1,-,TRBJ1-2,-,TGCAGCGTTATTAGTCAGGGTTACTATGGCTACACCTTC,CSVISQGYYGYTF
TRBV13,-,TRBJ2-2,-,TGTGCCAGCAGCCCCGCCGGGGGAACCGGGGAGCTGTTTTTT,CASSPAGGTGELFF
TRBV5-4,TRBD2,TRBJ2-1,-,TGTGCCAGCAGCATAGCTGGGGGGGGTGAGCAGTTCTTC,CASSIAGGGEQFF
TRBV9,-,TRBJ1-3,-,TGTGCCAGCAGCTTTGGAAACACCATATATTTT,CASSFGNTIYF
TRBV27,TRBD1,TRBJ1-1,-,TGTGCCAGCAGTGCCGGGACAGGCTTGAACACTGAAGCTTTCTTT,CASSAGTGLNTEAFF
TRBV4-1,-,TRBJ2-3,-,TGCGCCAGCAGCCCTGCCCCGTACTTCACAGATACGCAGTATTTT,CASSPAPYFTDTQYF
TRBV5-1,TRBD1,TRBJ2-5,-,TGCGCCAGCAGCTTGGCAGGGGGAGAGACCCAGTACTTC,CASSLAGGETQYF
TRBV7-2,-,TRBJ1-2,-,TGTGCCAGCAGCCTCGACTCACTCGTCTACACCTTC,CASSLDSLVYTF
TRBV21-1,-,TRBJ2-6,once,TGTGCCAGCAACAGGAACTCTGGGGCCAACGTCCTGACTTTC,CASNRNSGANVLTF
TRBV6-1,TRBD1,TRBJ2-7,-,TGTGCCAGCAGTGAGACAGGGGTCCACGAGCAGTACTTC,CASSETGVHEQYF
TRBV7-9,-,TRBJ2-2,-,TGTGCCAGCAGCTTCGGAGCAGGTACCGGGGAGCTGTTTTTT,CASSFGAGTGELFF
TRBV2,-,TRBJ1-1,-,TGTGCCAGCAGTGAAAAGGCGAGGGGGGCTTTCTTT,CASSEKARGAFF
TRBV7-9,TRBD1,TRBJ2-7,-,TGTGCCAGCAGCTGGGTCGGACAGGGCAAAACCTACGAGCAGTACTTC,CASSWVGQGKTYEQYF
TRBV30,-,TRBJ1-4,-,TGTGCCTGGAGTGCGCAGAGCTATAATGAAAAACTGTTTTTT,CAWSAQSYNEKLFF
TRBV7-9,-,TRBJ1-4,-,TGTGCCAGCAGCTTCCCGGATGAAAAACTGTTTTTT,CASSFPDEKLFF
TRBV29-1,TRBD1,TRBJ1-1,-,TGCAGCGCCGGGACAGGGTTTGAAGCTTTCTTT,CSAGTGFEAFF